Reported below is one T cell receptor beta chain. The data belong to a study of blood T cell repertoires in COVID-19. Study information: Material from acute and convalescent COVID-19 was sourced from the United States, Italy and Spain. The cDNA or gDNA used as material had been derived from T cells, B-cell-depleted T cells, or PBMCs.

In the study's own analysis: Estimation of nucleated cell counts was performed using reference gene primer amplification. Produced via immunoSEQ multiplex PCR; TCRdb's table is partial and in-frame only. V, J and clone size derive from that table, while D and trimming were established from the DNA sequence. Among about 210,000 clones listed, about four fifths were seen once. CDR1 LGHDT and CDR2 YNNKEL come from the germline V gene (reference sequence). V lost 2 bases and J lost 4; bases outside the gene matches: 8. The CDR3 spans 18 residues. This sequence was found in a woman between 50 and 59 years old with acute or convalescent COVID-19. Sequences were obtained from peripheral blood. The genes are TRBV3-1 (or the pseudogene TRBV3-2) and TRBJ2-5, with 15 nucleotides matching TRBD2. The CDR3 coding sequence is TGTGCCAGCAGCCAAAAGGGGTGGACTAGCGGGAGGGGAGAGACCCAGTACTTC. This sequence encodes CASSQKGWTSGRGETQYF.